This is a list of T cell receptor beta chains from one sample in a study of monozygotic twins with inflammatory bowel disease. TCRdb reprocessed the 5' RACE reads and reports one entry per CDR3 protein, with no DNA. The data include some 400,000 distinct CDR3 sequences; the top ten clones carry about 2.2%. Sequencing was done on a sample of blood. The origin of the receptors is a human donor with ulcerative colitis or Crohn's disease, or a healthy co-twin of an affected twin (not recorded which). Each CDR3 is given with its conserved first and last residue.

V	J	CDR3
TRBV5-1	TRBJ2-7	CASSLGAAYEQYF
TRBV7-2	TRBJ2-3	CASSSMGALTDTQYF
TRBV5-1	TRBJ2-3	CASSWGQPADTQYF
TRBV6-2/TRBV6-3	TRBJ1-2	CASRRGQGVSGYTF
TRBV20-1	TRBJ2-5	CSAEGAGRETQYF
TRBV5-4	TRBJ1-1	CASSLDYTEAFF
TRBV9	TRBJ2-2	CASSLWTGPTGELFF
TRBV29-1	TRBJ1-3	CSVVGGSGNTIYF
TRBV6-1	TRBJ1-5	CASSEFGGTSNQPQHF
TRBV5-1	TRBJ1-6	CASSPTGDPSGSPLHF
TRBV14	TRBJ1-1	CASSQFLTGGTEAFF
TRBV7-9	TRBJ2-2	CASSPRPSGSYGELFF
TRBV28	TRBJ2-3	CASSQGDRWTDTQYF
TRBV19	TRBJ2-1	CASSTPLAGRAEKFF
TRBV5-1	TRBJ1-2	CASSLEGRLDYGYTF
TRBV24-1	TRBJ2-7	CATSATGSPGEQYF
TRBV7-2	TRBJ1-3	CASEVGVSGNTIYF
TRBV6-1	TRBJ1-1	CASSDRQGSTNTEAFF
TRBV7-2	TRBJ2-5	CASSLGRGSFETQYF
TRBV28	TRBJ2-1	CASSLSESGGEQFF
TRBV11-3	TRBJ2-3	CASSRRAGAGATTDTQYF
TRBV15	TRBJ1-2	CATSPRPGANYGYTF
TRBV3-1	TRBJ2-5	CAGSSRGIQETQYF
TRBV6-1	TRBJ1-5	CASRGVQRWEPQHF
TRBV20-1	TRBJ2-3	CSARAGQGNKDTQYF
TRBV6-1	TRBJ1-6	CASTRGQGGSPLHF
TRBV20-1	TRBJ2-5	CSARGGQGPYF
TRBV12-5	TRBJ2-7	CASGSRLAGGYEQYF